The T cell receptor (beta chain) described here comes from a study of T-cell reconstitution after alpha-beta-depleted transplantation in children. Study-wide findings and caveats: There were reportedly several hundred expanded graft clones from which alpha-beta T cells came about two months after transplant. After transplant, high TCRbeta diversity at day 60 in some patients arose from surviving recipient T cells and thymic progenitors.

TCRbeta library preparation incorporated unique molecular identifiers. TCRdb itself ran the PCR reads through MiXCR, one entry per CDR3 protein. The sample lists 600,000 to 700,000 distinct CDR3 sequences, about an eighth seen once, with 0.79% in the top ten. About this clonotype: Its cognate antigen is unknown.

The TCR sequence derives from a girl aged 2 to 9 with congenital amegakaryocytic thrombocytopenia, due to receive a stem cell transplant. The sample was PBMCs, taken before TCRalphabeta/CD19-depleted stem cell transplant.

The CDR3 DNA reads TGTGCCAGCAGCCCCCGGGAAGTCTCCTACAATGAGCAGTTCTTC. This sequence encodes CASSPREVSYNEQFF. J is TRBJ2-1 and V is TRBV7-6, with D possibly being TRBD2 (5 bases). In germline, CDR1 is SGHVS, CDR2 FNYEAQ. The CDR3 covers 15 residues. The V end was cut by 5 bases, the J end by 0 bases, with 11 bases between.